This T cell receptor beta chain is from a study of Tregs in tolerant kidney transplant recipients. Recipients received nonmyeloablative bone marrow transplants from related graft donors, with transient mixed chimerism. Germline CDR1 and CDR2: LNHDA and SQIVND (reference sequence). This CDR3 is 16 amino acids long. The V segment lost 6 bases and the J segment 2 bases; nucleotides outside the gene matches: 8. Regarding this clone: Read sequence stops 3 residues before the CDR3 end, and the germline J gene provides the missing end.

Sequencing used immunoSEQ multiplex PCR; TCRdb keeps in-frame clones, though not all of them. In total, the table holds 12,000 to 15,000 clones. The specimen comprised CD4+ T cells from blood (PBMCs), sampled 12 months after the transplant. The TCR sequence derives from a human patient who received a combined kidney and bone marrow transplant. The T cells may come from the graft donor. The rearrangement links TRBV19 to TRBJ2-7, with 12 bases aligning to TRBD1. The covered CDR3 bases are TGTGCCAGTAGCCGGGACAGGGGGCCCTCTCCCTACGAG. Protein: CASSRDRGPSPYE. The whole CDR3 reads CASSRDRGPSPYEQYF.